This TCR beta chain was profiled in a study of blood T cell repertoires in COVID-19. TCRdb keeps only in-frame clones here, not all; method: immunoSEQ multiplex PCR. The sample shows over 110,000 clones, 80% to 90% of them seen only once. The CDR3 is made up of 13 amino acids. Trimming took off 3 bases at V and 8 bases at J, with 14 bases between the two ends. Germline assignment: CDR1 SGHRS and CDR2 YFSETQ. This receptor was identified in a man in his sixties who had recovered from COVID-19. Source material: PBMCs or T cells enriched from blood (not recorded which). The V call is TRBV5-1, the J call TRBJ1-1, with D unclear. CDR3 in amino acids: CASSWQKGGEAFF. CDR3 coding DNA: TGCGCCAGCAGCTGGCAGAAAGGAGGCGAAGCTTTCTTT.